The entry below describes one TCR beta chain. Antigen specificity is unknown. Per the germline V gene, CDR1 is MGHRA and CDR2 is YSYEKL. The CDR3 is made up of 14 amino acids. TCRdb derives one entry per CDR3 protein from the 5' RACE reads, leaving out DNA. This sample's clone table lists 150,000 or so distinct CDR3 sequences. These data belong to a study of T cells expressing NK-cell markers. The study, taken as a whole, reports: In roughly six donors, dominant NKG2C+ clonotypes were roughly 1.0-8% of CD8+ T cells. What remained unclear was the HCMV specificity of expanded NKG2C+ T cell clones.

The rearrangement joins TRBV4-1 to TRBJ1-1. The sample comprised blood T cells: a sorted CD56 or NKG2C T cell subset, CD4+ or CD8+ T cells, or bulk PBMC T cells (not recorded which). The receptor comes from a woman in her forties or fifties in good health. CDR3: CASSHQLKDTEAFF.